The rows below give T cell receptor beta chains drawn from one sample of a study of cytomegalovirus exposure and HLA in healthy donors. The repertoire was sequenced with immunoSEQ multiplex PCR; TCRdb's copy has only in-frame clones and lacks some. This repertoire shows around 180,000 clones, 75% to 80% found once; its top ten account for 6%. The sequenced sample consisted of PBMCs. The receptors come from a woman younger than 45 in good health and CMV-seropositive. CDR3s include the opening cysteine and the closing phenylalanine or tryptophan. Each record gives: D gene, J gene, clone size, V gene, CDR3 protein, CDR3 DNA. The D gene is left open where the match is weak. Where a row states a size, it is once, few, many or the class of an expanded clone; other rows omit it.

>TRBD1|TRBJ1-1|once|TRBV10-3
CAISLTGVTEAFF
TGTGCCATCAGTTTGACAGGGGTCACTGAAGCTTTCTTT
>TRBD2|TRBJ2-7|.|TRBV2
CASSALRLAGSSYEQYF
TGTGCCAGCAGTGCATTGAGACTAGCGGGCTCGTCCTACGAGCAGTACTTC
>TRBD1|TRBJ1-5|.|TRBV6-5
CASSYPGGDQPQHF
TGTGCCAGCAGTTACCCAGGGGGAGATCAGCCCCAGCATTTT
>.|TRBJ1-1|.|TRBV20-1
CSARGHGEAFF
TGCAGTGCTAGAGGACACGGTGAAGCTTTCTTT
>.|TRBJ1-5|few|TRBV27
CASSLVPASRGGPQHF
TGTGCCAGCAGTTTAGTTCCGGCCAGCAGGGGCGGGCCCCAGCATTTT
>.|TRBJ2-7|few|TRBV9
CASSVAPGIYEQYF
TGTGCCAGCAGCGTAGCACCGGGGATTTACGAGCAGTACTTC
>.|TRBJ2-5|.|TRBV10-2
CASSEGRVRETQYF
TGCGCCAGCAGTGAGGGCAGGGTTAGGGAGACCCAGTACTTC
>.|TRBJ2-7|.|TRBV18
CASSPAGEQYF
TGTGCCAGCTCACCAGCGGGGGAGCAGTACTTC
>.|TRBJ2-1|.|TRBV16
CASSPSSWTYNEQFF
TGTGCCAGCAGCCCAAGTTCTTGGACTTACAATGAGCAGTTCTTC
>TRBD1|TRBJ1-1|.|TRBV11-2
CASSLGTTGITEAFF
TGTGCCAGCAGCTTAGGCACGACAGGGATCACTGAAGCTTTCTTT
>TRBD1|TRBJ1-2|.|TRBV29-1
CSVEGDSFNYGYTF
TGCAGCGTTGAAGGGGACAGTTTTAACTATGGCTACACCTTC
>.|TRBJ2-2|.|TRBV29-1
CSGYRAGELFF
TGCAGCGGATACAGGGCCGGGGAGCTGTTTTTT
>.|TRBJ1-1|.|TRBV5-1
CASSFLGQYTEAFF
TGCGCCAGCAGCTTTTTAGGACAGTACACTGAAGCTTTCTTT
>.|TRBJ1-6|few|TRBV6-5
CASSYSGAPLHF
TGTGCCAGCAGTTACTCAGGGGCACCCCTCCACTTT
>.|TRBJ2-7|.|TRBV6-6
CASTNGPEQYF
TGTGCCAGCACGAATGGGCCCGAGCAGTACTTC
>TRBD1|TRBJ2-7|.|TRBV15
CATSRGQGTYEQYF
TGTGCCACCAGCAGAGGACAGGGCACCTACGAGCAGTACTTC
>.|TRBJ1-6|.|TRBV6-1
CASSSQVNSPLHF
TGTGCCAGCAGTTCACAGGTTAATTCACCCCTCCACTTT
>TRBD1|TRBJ1-4|.|TRBV11-2
CASSLGDSSLFF
TGTGCCAGCAGCTTAGGGGACAGTAGCCTGTTTTTT
>TRBD1|TRBJ1-2|.|TRBV4-3
CASSQVWTGDNYGYTF
TGCGCCAGCAGCCAAGTCTGGACAGGGGATAACTATGGCTACACCTTC
>.|TRBJ1-1|few|TRBV4-1
CASSQGTEYTEAFF
TGCGCCAGCAGCCAAGGCACGGAGTACACTGAAGCTTTCTTT
>.|TRBJ2-1|.|TRBV13
CASSLFRGQYNEQFF
TGTGCCAGCAGCTTATTCCGAGGACAGTACAATGAGCAGTTCTTC
>TRBD1|TRBJ1-1|.|TRBV15
CATSRPGTGNEAFF
TGTGCCACCAGCAGACCTGGGACAGGGAACGAAGCTTTCTTT
>TRBD2|TRBJ2-7|.|TRBV6-5
CASSPGTSWPYEQYF
TGTGCCAGCAGCCCCGGGACTAGCTGGCCCTACGAGCAGTACTTC
>.|TRBJ2-1|.|TRBV5-6
CASSLDGENEQFF
TGTGCCAGCAGCTTGGATGGGGAGAATGAGCAGTTCTTC
>TRBD1|TRBJ1-1|.|TRBV10-1
CASSLNRGTEAFF
TGCGCCAGCAGTCTAAACAGGGGGACTGAAGCTTTCTTT
>.|TRBJ1-3|few|TRBV25-1
CASSEQGTGGNTIYF
TGTGCCAGCAGTGAACAGGGTACTGGAGGAAACACCATATATTTT
>TRBD2|TRBJ2-7|.|TRBV15
CATSRGGTEQYF
TGTGCCACCAGCAGGGGAGGGACCGAGCAGTACTTC
>.|TRBJ2-7|.|TRBV4-1
CASSQAGSLAYEQYF
TGCGCCAGCAGCCAAGCAGGGTCTCTGGCCTACGAGCAGTACTTC
>.|TRBJ2-1|few|TRBV7-2
CASSPRRNFIVF
TGTGCCAGCAGCCCCCGGAGAAACTTCATCGTCTTC
>TRBD1|TRBJ1-5|few|TRBV19
CASSNDRGAQPQHF
TGTGCCAGTAGTAACGACAGGGGTGCTCAGCCCCAGCATTTT
>TRBD1|TRBJ1-2|.|TRBV25-1
CASDMGQLLYGYTF
TGTGCCAGCGATATGGGACAGCTCCTTTATGGCTACACCTTC
>TRBD1|TRBJ1-2|few|TRBV5-8
CASSWTGGVGGYTF
TGTGCCAGCAGCTGGACAGGGGGCGTCGGTGGCTACACCTTC
>.|TRBJ2-6|.|TRBV5-8
CASATFHSGANVLTF
TGTGCCAGCGCTACCTTCCACTCTGGGGCCAACGTCCTGACTTTC
>TRBD1|TRBJ1-1|.|TRBV28
CASSAFRDRGENTEAFF
TGTGCCAGCAGTGCATTCAGGGACAGGGGCGAGAACACTGAAGCTTTCTTT
>.|TRBJ1-1|.|TRBV6-1
CASRDSNLGAFF
TGTGCCAGCAGGGACAGTAACCTAGGAGCTTTCTTT
>.|TRBJ2-2|.|TRBV7-6
CASSLGPGELFF
TGTGCCAGCAGCTTAGGGCCCGGGGAGCTGTTTTTT
>.|TRBJ2-1|few|TRBV5-6
CASSLLRVGTYNEQFF
TGTGCCAGCAGCCTCCTCAGGGTCGGCACCTACAATGAGCAGTTCTTC
>TRBD1|TRBJ1-3|.|TRBV5-5
CASSLDRGTTIYF
TGTGCCAGCAGCTTGGACAGGGGAACCACCATATATTTT
>TRBD1|TRBJ1-1|.|TRBV29-1
CSVDGVGTGGADTEAFF
TGCAGCGTTGACGGGGTTGGGACAGGGGGCGCGGACACTGAAGCTTTCTTT
>.|TRBJ2-3|once|TRBV19
CASSIGSTNTDTQYF
TGTGCCAGTAGTATAGGGAGCACCAACACAGATACGCAGTATTTT
>TRBD1|TRBJ2-7|.|TRBV11-3
CASSAGTGVEQYF
TGTGCCAGCAGCGCCGGGACAGGGGTCGAGCAGTACTTC
>TRBD2|TRBJ2-1|.|TRBV27
CASRLARYSYNEQFF
TGTGCCAGTAGACTAGCGAGATACTCCTACAATGAGCAGTTCTTC
>TRBD2|TRBJ2-5|once|TRBV7-2
CASSLALSAGGFSQETQYF
TGTGCCAGCAGCTTAGCGCTTTCTGCGGGGGGATTCTCTCAAGAGACCCAGTACTTC
>TRBD1|TRBJ2-7|.|TRBV29-1
CSARTGQGAREQYF
TGCAGCGCCCGTACGGGACAGGGGGCTAGGGAGCAGTACTTC